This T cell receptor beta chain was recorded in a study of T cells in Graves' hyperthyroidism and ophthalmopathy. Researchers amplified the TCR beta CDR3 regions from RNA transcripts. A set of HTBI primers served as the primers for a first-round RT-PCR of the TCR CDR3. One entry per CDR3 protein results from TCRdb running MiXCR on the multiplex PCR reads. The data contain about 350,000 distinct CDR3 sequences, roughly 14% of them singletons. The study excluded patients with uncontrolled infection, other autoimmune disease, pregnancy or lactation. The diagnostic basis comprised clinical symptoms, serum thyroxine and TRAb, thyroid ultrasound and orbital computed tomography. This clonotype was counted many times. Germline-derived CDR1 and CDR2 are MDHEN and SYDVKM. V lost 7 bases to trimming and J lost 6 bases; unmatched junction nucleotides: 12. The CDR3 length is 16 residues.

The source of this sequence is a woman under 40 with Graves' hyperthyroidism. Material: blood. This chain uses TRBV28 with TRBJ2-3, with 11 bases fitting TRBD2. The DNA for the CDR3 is TGTGCCAGCAATCACCTTCTAGCGGGAGGATACGATACGCAGTATTTT. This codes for CASNHLLAGGYDTQYF. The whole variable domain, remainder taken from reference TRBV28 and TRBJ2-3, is DVKVTQSSRYLVKRTGEKVFLECVQDMDHENMFWYRQDPGLGLRLIYFSYDVKMKEKGDIPEGYSVSREKKERFSLILESASTNQTSMYLCASNHLLAGGYDTQYFGPGTRLTVL.